This T cell receptor beta chain was observed in a study of shared clonotypes between healthy human individuals. About this clone: Its specificity is unknown.

There are 16 residues in the CDR3. J gave up 9 bases and V 3 bases, and 13 bases lay outside the gene matches. From germline, CDR1 is LNHDA and CDR2 SQIVND (reference sequence). Overall study findings and caveats: The four-donor shared clonotypes exceeded non-shared clonotypes in generation probability, with non-shared ones scoring lower. Sorted-subset samples were not fully sequenced, rarefaction indicated. Owing to a small donor count, the genetic and exposure-history diversity represented was limited. Clonotypes that were shared across a few donors made up around 5.5% of naive CD4 clonotypes.

Some clones are missing from TCRdb's copy, which holds only in-frame ones; the method was immunoSEQ multiplex PCR. The data show 2.5 million or so clones, approximately 90% seen once. The J gene is TRBJ2-1, the V gene TRBV19; TRBD2 matches at 8 bases. The specimen sequenced was naive CD4+ T cells sorted from blood. The subset was: CD45RA+ positively selected. The source is a man in his late teens or twenties in good health. Here the CDR3 reads CASSIDPGTSFTEQFF. The CDR3 coding sequence is TGTGCCAGTAGTATCGATCCCGGGACTAGTTTTACTGAGCAGTTCTTC.